This TCR beta chain was sequenced for a study of OX40 agonist ivuxolimab in advanced cancers. The study's findings and limits: With doses of 0.1 to 3.0 mg/kg, CD4+ and CD8+ blood T cells had undergone clonal expansion by week 6.

Sequencing was performed with immunoSEQ multiplex PCR; in TCRdb, only in-frame clones are kept and a portion is missing. The sample shows 55,000 to 85,000 clones, roughly 80% of them seen only once. A remark on this clone: Its antigen is unidentified.

The specimen was CD4+ or CD8+ T cells sorted from blood, collected in a trial of the OX40 agonist ivuxolimab. The origin of this receptor is an adult with an advanced solid tumor such as melanoma, head and neck, liver or kidney cancer.

The CDR3 DNA is TGTGCCAGCAGTGCAACCACAGGGATCCCCAAAAACATTCAGTACTTC. Its protein is CASSATTGIPKNIQYF. The V and J genes are TRBV2 and TRBJ2-4, with a possible D match to TRBD1 (6 bases). This CDR3 has 16 residues. Trimming stripped 4 bases from V and 2 bases from J, with 15 bases between. Germline assignment: CDR1 SNHLY and CDR2 FYNNEI.